This T cell receptor beta chain derives from a study of blood T cell repertoires in COVID-19. In the authors' workflow: Reference gene primer amplification gave estimated nucleated cell counts. Some clones are missing from TCRdb's copy, which holds only in-frame ones; the method was immunoSEQ multiplex PCR. From that table come the V and J calls and clone size; the DNA was used to work out D and trimming. Found here are about 140,000 clones, 78% of them singletons; the top ten hold more than 5%. Between the trimmed V and J ends, which lost 4 bases and 1 base, there was a span of 11 bases. This CDR3 spans 15 amino acids. Germline V gene lookup returns CDR1 LNHDA and CDR2 SQIVND (reference sequence). This study enrolled people aged roughly 18 to 90 from under 25 US geographic areas.

The TCR was taken from a woman in her fifties or sixties who had recovered from COVID-19. The rearrangement uses TRBV19 and TRBJ1-3; unclear D gene. The source material was PBMCs or T cells enriched from blood (not recorded which). CDR3 bases: TGTGCCAGTAGTACCACGGTGAGATCTGGAAACACCATATATTTT. Its translation is CASSTTVRSGNTIYF.